Each of the 4 T cell receptor beta chains below was sequenced from the same sample in a study of technical replicates of blood from a few donors. Clones were sequenced by immunoSEQ multiplex PCR, and TCRdb holds only the in-frame ones, with some missing. The sample carries tens of thousands of clones, over 75% recorded once. The sample consisted of PBMCs. These receptors came from a human donor in good health. Some clones in this sample may be carry-over from other donors' samples.

Regarding this clone: A read error may account for a junction end that differs from germline. The chain employs TRBV5-4 and TRBJ2-1, with 10 bases aligning to TRBD1. From germline, CDR1 is SGHNT and CDR2 YYREEE (reference sequence). The CDR3 loop spans 14 amino acids. This CDR3 reads CASSLGNSGTGVLF. The CDR3 nucleotides read TGTGCCAGCAGCTTGGGTAATTCGGGGACAGGGGTCCTCTTC.

The gene calls are TRBV5-1 and TRBJ1-2; D possibly corresponds to TRBD1 (5 bases). This CDR3 is built from 15 residues. Germline CDR1 is SGHRS and CDR2 is YFSETQ. V gave up 0 bases and J gave up 5 bases, with 14 bases separating them. The CDR3 loop is CASSLAVIGGYGYTF. Here the CDR3 DNA reads TGCGCCAGCAGCTTGGCCGTTATCGGGGGATATGGCTACACCTTC.

The rearrangement links TRBV29-1 to TRBJ1-2; D might be TRBD1 (5 bases). The CDR3 is made up of 12 amino acids. Germline CDR1 SQVTM, CDR2 ANQGSEA. V was trimmed by 7 bases and J by 4 bases, leaving 13 bases between them. The CDR3 DNA sequence: TGCAGCGACTCGGGACTTATCTATGGCTACACCTTC. The encoded protein is CSDSGLIYGYTF.

This clone was seen only a few times. The chain combines TRBV30 with TRBJ1-2; D gene unclear. V lost 4 bases to trimming and J lost 0 bases, with 12 bases between them. Germline CDR1 and CDR2: GTSNPN and SVGIG (reference sequence). The CDR3 has 14 amino acids. The CDR3 DNA follows: TGTGCCTGGACCCCGGGAAGCACTAACTATGGCTACACCTTC. Protein: CAWTPGSTNYGYTF.